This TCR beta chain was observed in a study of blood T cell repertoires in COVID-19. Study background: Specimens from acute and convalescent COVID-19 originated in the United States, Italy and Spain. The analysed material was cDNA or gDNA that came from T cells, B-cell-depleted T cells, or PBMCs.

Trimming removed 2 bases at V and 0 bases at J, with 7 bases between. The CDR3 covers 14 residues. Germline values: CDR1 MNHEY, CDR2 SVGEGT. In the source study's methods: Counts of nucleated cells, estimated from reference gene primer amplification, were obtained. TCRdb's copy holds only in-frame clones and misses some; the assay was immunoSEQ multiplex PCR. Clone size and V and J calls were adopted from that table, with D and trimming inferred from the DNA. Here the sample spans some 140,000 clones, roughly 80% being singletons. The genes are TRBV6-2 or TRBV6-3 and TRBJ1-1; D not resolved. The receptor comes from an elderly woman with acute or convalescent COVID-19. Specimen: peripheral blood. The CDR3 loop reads CASSYEGVNTEAFF. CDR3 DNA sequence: TGTGCCAGCAGTTACGAGGGTGTGAACACTGAAGCTTTCTTT.